The entry below gives a single TCR beta chain sequence along with its context. The antigen is undetermined. The sample belongs to a study of cytomegalovirus exposure and HLA in healthy donors. Overall study findings and caveats: The tendency of first-cohort TCR clusters to co-occur in the roughly 130 validation repertoires emerged from a later analysis.

Clones were read by immunoSEQ multiplex PCR, and TCRdb kept only the in-frame ones, dropping some. The table includes a few hundred thousand clones, about 92% detected once. This CDR3 contains 12 residues. Losses at the gene ends were 7 bases for V and 8 bases for J; bases not matched to a gene: 7. CDR1 and CDR2 from the germline V gene are SQVTM and ANQGSEA. The TCR sequence derives from a young woman in good health and CMV-seronegative. Sequencing was performed on PBMCs. The gene calls are TRBV29-1 and TRBJ2-1, with 8 nucleotides matching TRBD2. The CDR3 is CSASGSLDEQFF. The DNA of the CDR3 is TGCAGCGCGAGCGGGAGTCTCGATGAGCAGTTCTTC.